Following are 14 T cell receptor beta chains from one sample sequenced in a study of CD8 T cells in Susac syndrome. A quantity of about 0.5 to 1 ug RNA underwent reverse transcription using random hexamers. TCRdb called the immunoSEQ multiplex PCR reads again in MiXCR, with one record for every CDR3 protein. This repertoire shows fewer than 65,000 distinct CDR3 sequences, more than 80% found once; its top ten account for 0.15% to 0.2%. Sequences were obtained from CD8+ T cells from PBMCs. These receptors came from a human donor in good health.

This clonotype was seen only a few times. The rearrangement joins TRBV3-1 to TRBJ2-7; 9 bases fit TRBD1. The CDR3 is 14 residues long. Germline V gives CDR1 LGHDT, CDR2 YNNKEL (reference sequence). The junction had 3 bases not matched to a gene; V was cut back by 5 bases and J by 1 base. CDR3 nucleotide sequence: TGTGCCAGCAGCGCCGGGACAGGGTCCTACGAGCAGTACTTC. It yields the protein CASSAGTGSYEQYF.

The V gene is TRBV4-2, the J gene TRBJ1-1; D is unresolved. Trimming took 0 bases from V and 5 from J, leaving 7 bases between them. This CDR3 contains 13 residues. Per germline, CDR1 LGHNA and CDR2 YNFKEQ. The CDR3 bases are TGTGCCAGCAGCCAAGATATAAAGACTGAAGCTTTCTTT. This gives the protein CASSQDIKTEAFF.

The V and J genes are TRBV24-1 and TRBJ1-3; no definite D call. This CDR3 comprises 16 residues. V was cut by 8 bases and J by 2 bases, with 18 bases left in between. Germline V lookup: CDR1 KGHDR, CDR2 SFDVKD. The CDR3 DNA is TGTGCCACCAAGGCAACCGGGCCCCCCGCTGGAAACACCATATATTTT. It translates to CATKATGPPAGNTIYF.

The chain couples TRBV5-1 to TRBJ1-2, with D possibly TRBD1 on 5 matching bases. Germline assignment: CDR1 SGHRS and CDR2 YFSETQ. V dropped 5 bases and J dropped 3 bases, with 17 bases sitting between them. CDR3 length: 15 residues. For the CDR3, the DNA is TGCGCCAGCAGTCCAAGAGGACAAACGGACTATGGCTACACCTTC. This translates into CASSPRGQTDYGYTF.

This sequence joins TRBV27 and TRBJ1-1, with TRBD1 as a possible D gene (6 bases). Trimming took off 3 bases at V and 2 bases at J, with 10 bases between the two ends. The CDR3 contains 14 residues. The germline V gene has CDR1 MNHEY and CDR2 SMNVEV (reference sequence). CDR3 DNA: TGTGCCAGCAGTTTCCTACAGGGAAACACTGAAGCTTTCTTT. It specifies CASSFLQGNTEAFF.

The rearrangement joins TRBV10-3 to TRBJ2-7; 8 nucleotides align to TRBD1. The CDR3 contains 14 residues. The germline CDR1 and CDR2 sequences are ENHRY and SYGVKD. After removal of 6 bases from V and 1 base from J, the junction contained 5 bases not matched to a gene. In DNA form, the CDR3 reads TGTGCCATCAGGGAGGGGGACAGGTCCTACGAGCAGTACTTC. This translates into CAIREGDRSYEQYF.

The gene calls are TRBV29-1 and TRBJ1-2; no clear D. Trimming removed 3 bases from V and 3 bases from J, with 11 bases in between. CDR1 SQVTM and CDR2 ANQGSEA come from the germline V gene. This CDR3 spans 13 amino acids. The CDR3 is CSVESGAHYGYTF. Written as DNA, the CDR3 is TGCAGCGTTGAGTCAGGAGCCCACTATGGCTACACCTTC. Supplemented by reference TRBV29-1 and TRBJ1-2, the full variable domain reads SAVISQKPSRDICQRGTSLTIQCQVDSQVTMMFWYRQQPGQSLTLIATANQGSEATYESGFVIDKFPISRPNLTFSTLTVSNMSPEDSSIYLCSVESGAHYGYTFGSGTRLTVV.

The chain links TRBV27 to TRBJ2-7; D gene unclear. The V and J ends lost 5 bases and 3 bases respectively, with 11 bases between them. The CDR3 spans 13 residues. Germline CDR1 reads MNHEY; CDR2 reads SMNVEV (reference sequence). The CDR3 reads CASSPGQFYEQYF. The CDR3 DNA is TGTGCCAGCAGTCCTGGTCAATTCTACGAGCAGTACTTC.

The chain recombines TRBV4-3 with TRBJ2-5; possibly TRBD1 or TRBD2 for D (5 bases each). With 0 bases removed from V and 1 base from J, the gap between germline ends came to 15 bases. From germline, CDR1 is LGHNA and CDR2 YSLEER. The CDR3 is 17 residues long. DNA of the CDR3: TGCGCCAGCAGCCAAGAGGGAGTCGGGACCGCCCAAGAGACCCAGTACTTC. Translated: CASSQEGVGTAQETQYF.

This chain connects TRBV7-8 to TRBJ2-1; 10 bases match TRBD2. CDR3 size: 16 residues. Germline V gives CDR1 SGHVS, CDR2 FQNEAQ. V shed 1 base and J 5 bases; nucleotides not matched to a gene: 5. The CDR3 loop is CASSLGSSGGHNEQFF. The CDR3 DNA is TGTGCCAGCAGCTTAGGATCTAGCGGGGGCCACAATGAGCAGTTCTTC.

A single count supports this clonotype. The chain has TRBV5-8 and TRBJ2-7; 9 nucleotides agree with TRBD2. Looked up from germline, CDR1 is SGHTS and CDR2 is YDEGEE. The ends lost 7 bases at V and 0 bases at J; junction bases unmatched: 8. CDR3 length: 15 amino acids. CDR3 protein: CASFLAGRSSYEQYF. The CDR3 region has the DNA TGTGCCAGCTTTCTAGCGGGGCGAAGCTCCTACGAGCAGTACTTC.

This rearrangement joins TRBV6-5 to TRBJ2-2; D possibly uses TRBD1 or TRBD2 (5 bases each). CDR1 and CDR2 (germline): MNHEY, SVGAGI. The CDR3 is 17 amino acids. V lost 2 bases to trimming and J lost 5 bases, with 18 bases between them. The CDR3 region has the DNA TGTGCCAGCAGTTACGGACTGGGAAGGGGTACTACCGGGGAGCTGTTTTTT. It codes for CASSYGLGRGTTGELFF.

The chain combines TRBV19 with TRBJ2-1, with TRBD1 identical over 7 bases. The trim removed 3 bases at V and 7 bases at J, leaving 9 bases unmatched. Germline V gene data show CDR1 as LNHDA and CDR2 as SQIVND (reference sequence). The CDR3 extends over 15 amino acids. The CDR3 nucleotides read TGTGCCAGTAGTATTCAAGTTACGACAGGGAATGAGCAGTTCTTC. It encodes CASSIQVTTGNEQFF.

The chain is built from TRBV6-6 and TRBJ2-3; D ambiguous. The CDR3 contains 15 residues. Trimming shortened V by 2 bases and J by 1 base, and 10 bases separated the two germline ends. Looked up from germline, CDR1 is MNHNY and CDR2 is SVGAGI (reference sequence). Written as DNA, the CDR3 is TGTGCCAGCAGTTACGTTGGCTCCGGCACAGATACGCAGTATTTT. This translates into CASSYVGSGTDTQYF.